This entry lists 28 T cell receptor beta chains sequenced from one sample in a study of Graves' ophthalmopathy and Graves' hyperthyroidism. The authors amplified TCR beta CDR3 regions, and they did so from RNA transcripts for repertoire sequencing. First-round RT-PCR with HTBI primers preceded a second-round multiplex PCR. From the multiplex PCR reads, TCRdb called clonotypes with MiXCR, one entry per CDR3 protein. The data contain 200,000 to 250,000 distinct CDR3 sequences, roughly a fifth of them singletons. Specimen: peripheral blood. The receptors shown here come from a woman aged 50 to 60 with Graves' ophthalmopathy.

This clonotype was counted many times. V and J are TRBV28 and TRBJ2-7, with 7 positions matching TRBD1. V shed 7 bases and J 3 bases; nucleotides not matched to a gene: 12. CDR1 is MDHEN and CDR2 is SYDVKM in the germline V gene. CDR3 length: 15 amino acids. The CDR3, as DNA: TGTGCCAGCACCATCTACAGGGGAGAGAACTACGAGCAGTACTTC. Translating gives CASTIYRGENYEQYF.

This clonotype was seen a handful of times. V gene TRBV30 combines with J gene TRBJ2-7; 8 bases map to TRBD1. The CDR3 runs to 13 residues. After removal of 2 bases from V and 1 base from J, the junction contained 1 base not matched to a gene. Germline V lookup: CDR1 GTSNPN, CDR2 SVGIG (reference sequence). In DNA, the CDR3 is TGTGCCTGGAGTCAGGGGGCTTCCTACGAGCAGTACTTC. Amino acid sequence: CAWSQGASYEQYF.

This clonotype showed up many times. The chain carries TRBV29-1 and TRBJ1-3, with 9 bases matching TRBD1. V dropped 5 bases and J dropped 2; count of bases not matched to a gene: 1. CDR3 length: 13 residues. Germline V CDR1 and CDR2: SQVTM, ANQGSEA. The CDR3 DNA reads as TGCAGCGTTAGGACAGGGGCTGGAAACACCATATATTTT. Its protein is CSVRTGAGNTIYF.

The rearrangement uses TRBV19 and TRBJ2-7; tentative D call: TRBD1 (6 bases). Trimming stripped 3 bases from V and 4 bases from J, with 13 bases between. Per germline, CDR1 LNHDA and CDR2 SQIVND (reference sequence). The CDR3 has 14 amino acids. The CDR3 coding sequence is TGTGCCAGTAGTATTTTGGACAGTCGGTACGAGCAGTACTTC. Translation gives CASSILDSRYEQYF.

In its sample, this clonotype was seen many times. The V and J genes are TRBV7-8 and TRBJ2-7; 12 bases fit TRBD2. Germline V CDR1 and CDR2: SGHVS, FQNEAQ. J gave up 4 bases and V 3 bases, and 7 bases lay outside the gene matches. The CDR3 is 16 amino acids. The CDR3 loop reads CASSFLTSGSGYEQYF. In DNA form, the CDR3 reads TGTGCCAGCAGCTTCCTGACTAGCGGGAGTGGGTACGAGCAGTACTTC.

The sample holds many counts of this clonotype. The chain has TRBV12-3 or TRBV12-4 and TRBJ1-5, with 8 bases matching TRBD1. After removal of 6 bases from V and 7 bases from J, the junction contained 2 bases not matched to a gene. The CDR3 loop spans 12 amino acids. As DNA, the CDR3 is TGTGCCAGCAGCAGGGGGCAACAGCCCCAGCATTTT. It codes for CASSRGQQPQHF.

This clonotype was detected a few times. The V and J genes are TRBV30 and TRBJ1-1; D is undetermined. The ends were cut back, 0 bases at V and 0 bases at J, with 8 bases in the middle. Per the germline V gene, CDR1 is GTSNPN and CDR2 is SVGIG (reference sequence). The CDR3 runs 14 residues. CDR3 bases: TGTGCCTGGAGTGTAAGGTGGATGAACACTGAAGCTTTCTTT. As protein: CAWSVRWMNTEAFF. The full variable domain, its missing parts supplied by reference TRBV30 and TRBJ1-1, is SQTIHQWPATLVQPVGSPLSLECTVEGTSNPNLYWYRQAAGRGLQLLFYSVGIGQISSEVPQNLSASRPQDRQFILSSKKLLLSDSGFYLCAWSVRWMNTEAFFGQGTRLTVV.

This clonotype occurred many times. The genes are TRBV2 and TRBJ2-2; D could derive from TRBD1 or TRBD2 (5 bases each). CDR3 size: 16 residues. CDR1 is SNHLY, CDR2 FYNNEI, per germline. Trimming removed 0 bases at V and 3 bases at J, with 11 bases between. DNA of the CDR3: TGTGCCAGCAGTGAAGCGCTTCTGGGGGACACCGGGGAGCTGTTTTTT. The encoded protein is CASSEALLGDTGELFF.

This clonotype was counted many times. V is TRBV6-5 and J is TRBJ2-6, with 8 bases identical to TRBD1. In germline, CDR1 is MNHEY, CDR2 SVGAGI. Unmatched junction bases numbered 17, after V lost 6 bases and J lost 4 bases. CDR3 size: 19 residues. The CDR3: CASRRGQGTIVFGANVLTF. CDR3 DNA: TGTGCCAGCAGGCGAGGACAGGGAACTATCGTCTTCGGGGCCAACGTCCTGACTTTC.

This clonotype was picked up many times. This sequence joins TRBV6-5 and TRBJ2-7; D is ambiguous. Germline-derived CDR1 and CDR2 are MNHEY and SVGAGI. V was clipped by 7 bases and J by 1 base, with 5 bases between them. The CDR3 contains 11 residues. CDR3 residues: CASTASYEQYF. In DNA, the CDR3 is TGTGCCAGCACAGCTTCCTACGAGCAGTACTTC.

CDR3 DNA: TGTGCCAGCAGTTTAGGGTTCCCGGGGAAAGGTAGCTACGAGCAGTACTTC. Protein: CASSLGFPGKGSYEQYF. This rearrangement joins TRBV12-3 or TRBV12-4 to TRBJ2-7; tentatively, D is TRBD2 (5 bases). There are 17 residues in the CDR3. Trimming left V 1 base short and J 3 bases short, with 19 bases between.

This clonotype was detected only once. The rearrangement uses TRBV6-1 and TRBJ2-7; D perhaps matches TRBD1 (7 bases). V was clipped by 5 bases and J by 7 bases, with 18 bases between them. The CDR3 spans 14 residues. From germline, CDR1 is MNHNS and CDR2 SASEGT. Here the CDR3 DNA reads TGTGCCAGCAGTCAAGGAGAGGGGGCGGGAGAGCAGTACTTC. This encodes CASSQGEGAGEQYF.

The table lists this clonotype with a few counts. This chain uses TRBV20-1 with TRBJ2-5; D is possibly TRBD1 (5 bases). The germline V gene encodes CDR1 DFQATT and CDR2 SNEGSKA (reference sequence). Trimming took 3 bases from V and 5 from J, leaving 19 bases between them. This CDR3 is 15 amino acids long. CDR3 residues: CSASIREKQVETQYF. In DNA, the CDR3 is TGCAGTGCTAGTATCAGGGAAAAACAAGTGGAGACCCAGTACTTC.

At least ten counts were recorded for this clonotype. V usage is TRBV11-2 and J usage is TRBJ2-2; TRBD2 aligns across 13 bases. V lost 7 bases and J lost 2; bases outside the gene matches: 7. The CDR3 covers 17 residues. CDR1 and CDR2 from the germline V gene are SGHAT and FQNNGV. CDR3 residues: CASNYPGLAGNTGELFF. The CDR3 bases are TGTGCCAGCAACTACCCGGGACTAGCGGGAAACACCGGGGAGCTGTTTTTT.

Ten or more counts support this clonotype. This chain connects TRBV19 to TRBJ1-5; D remains unclear. Germline loops: CDR1 LNHDA, CDR2 SQIVND (reference sequence). The V and J ends lost 3 bases and 9 bases respectively, with 9 bases between them. The CDR3 length is 12 residues. The DNA for the CDR3 is TGTGCCAGTAGTATCCCCCCAAGGCCCCAGCATTTT. As protein: CASSIPPRPQHF.

This clonotype appeared a single time. This CDR3 is missing its conserved last phenylalanine or tryptophan, likely due to a read error. The CDR3 reads CASSPTGDEQYI. In DNA, the CDR3 is TGCGCCAGCAGCCCGACAGGGGACGAGCAGTACATC. The chain combines TRBV5-1 with TRBJ2-7; 8 bases map to TRBD1. Germline lookup yields CDR1 SGHRS and CDR2 YFSETQ. The CDR3 totals 12 residues. The V segment lost 4 bases and the J segment 5 bases; nucleotides outside the gene matches: 2.

The table lists this clonotype with many counts. The rearrangement uses TRBV19 and TRBJ2-7; no firm D call. The V gene's germline CDR1 is LNHDA and CDR2 SQIVND (reference sequence). Trimming left V 10 bases short and J 6 bases short, with 16 bases between. The CDR3 consists of 12 residues. This CDR3 reads CATAPGVSEQYF. CDR3 bases: TGTGCCACCGCCCCAGGAGTTAGCGAGCAGTACTTC.

V usage is TRBV9 and J usage is TRBJ2-2; 7 bases fit TRBD1. The germline gives CDR1 SGDLS, CDR2 YYNGEE. With V trimmed by 1 base and J by 6 bases, 9 bases remained unmatched. This CDR3 spans 16 amino acids. CDR3 DNA sequence: TGTGCCAGCAGCGTACCCAGAGACAGGGCCGCCGGGGAGCTGTTTTTT. Translating gives CASSVPRDRAAGELFF.

The chain is built from TRBV11-2 and TRBJ2-5, with 10 positions matching TRBD2. The CDR3 extends over 16 amino acids. Germline V gene lookup returns CDR1 SGHAT and CDR2 FQNNGV. After removal of 5 bases from V and 2 bases from J, the junction contained 8 bases not matched to a gene. The CDR3 nucleotides are TGTGCCAGCAGCCCTAGGGTAGCGGGAGGACAAGAGACCCAGTACTTC. Amino acids: CASSPRVAGGQETQYF.

At least ten counts were recorded for this clonotype. The rearrangement uses TRBV4-2 and TRBJ2-7, with a weak D call TRBD2 (6 bases). CDR1 and CDR2 (germline): LGHNA, YNFKEQ. V was cut by 2 bases and J by 3 bases, with 14 bases left in between. CDR3 length: 15 residues. CDR3 region: CASSQPLTSSYEQYF. In DNA form, the CDR3 reads TGTGCCAGCAGCCAACCTCTAACTAGCAGCTACGAGCAGTACTTC.

There are many counts of this clonotype. The V call is TRBV6-1, the J call TRBJ2-6, with 7 bases fitting TRBD1. CDR1 is MNHNS and CDR2 is SASEGT in the germline V gene. V shed 2 bases, J shed 0 bases, and the junction held 1 base outside the gene matches. There are 16 residues in the CDR3. CDR3 protein: CASSERQGSGANVLTF. CDR3 DNA sequence: TGTGCCAGCAGTGAAAGACAGGGCTCTGGGGCCAACGTCCTGACTTTC.

There are many counts of this clonotype. The rearrangement links TRBV20-1 to TRBJ1-1; the D gene is possibly TRBD1 (5 bases). The CDR3 spans 14 residues. The germline gives CDR1 DFQATT, CDR2 SNEGSKA (reference sequence). V lost 3 bases to trimming and J lost 3 bases, with 14 bases between them. The CDR3 region has the DNA TGCAGTGCTAGGGGGACTGGGTGGGACACTGAAGCTTTCTTT. It codes for CSARGTGWDTEAFF.

This clonotype was seen at least ten times. The chain links TRBV12-3 or TRBV12-4 to TRBJ1-1, with no clear D. Trimming pared 3 bases from V and 1 base from J, leaving 12 bases between. CDR3 length equals 15 residues. CDR3 amino acids: CASSFPSLGNTEAFF. CDR3 coding DNA: TGTGCCAGCAGTTTCCCGTCCCTGGGGAACACTGAAGCTTTCTTT.

This chain uses TRBV19 with TRBJ2-2; possible D gene TRBD1, 6 bases. The V and J ends lost 3 bases and 5 bases respectively, with 10 bases between them. This CDR3 is 14 amino acids long. The germline gives CDR1 LNHDA, CDR2 SQIVND (reference sequence). The CDR3 coding sequence is TGTGCCAGTAGTATGTGGGGGCTGACCGGGGAGCTGTTTTTT. Translating gives CASSMWGLTGELFF.

V usage is TRBV4-2 and J usage is TRBJ1-5; 7 bases align to TRBD1. CDR3 length: 16 amino acids. CDR1 is LGHNA and CDR2 is YNFKEQ in the germline V gene. V dropped 4 bases and J dropped 4; count of bases not matched to a gene: 10. The CDR3 DNA reads as TGTGCCAGCAGCCCGGAGGGGACAGCCCTTAATCAGCCCCAGCATTTT. This codes for CASSPEGTALNQPQHF.

This clonotype has a count of ten or more. The chain uses TRBV27 and TRBJ2-7; tentative D call: TRBD2 (6 bases). V gave up 5 bases and J gave up 3 bases, with 14 bases separating them. This CDR3 is built from 14 residues. Germline CDR1 is MNHEY and CDR2 is SMNVEV (reference sequence). The CDR3 loop is CASSRSGRGYEQYF. DNA for the CDR3: TGTGCCAGCAGTCGTAGCGGTAGGGGCTACGAGCAGTACTTC.

Ten or more counts support this clonotype. The chain links TRBV27 to TRBJ2-7; 7 nucleotides match TRBD2. This CDR3 spans 14 amino acids. The germline CDR1 and CDR2 sequences are MNHEY and SMNVEV (reference sequence). J lost 3 bases, V lost 3 bases, and 5 bases had no gene match. The CDR3 sequence: CASSLGGSGYEQYF. The CDR3 DNA reads TGTGCCAGCAGTTTGGGCGGGAGTGGCTACGAGCAGTACTTC.

The chain has TRBV4-2 and TRBJ2-2; possible D gene TRBD2, 6 bases. From germline, CDR1 is LGHNA and CDR2 YNFKEQ. The CDR3 has 14 amino acids. V lost 1 base, J lost 5 bases, and 8 bases lay in between. CDR3 sequence (DNA): TGTGCCAGCAGCCAAGGGAGCGGGACCGGGGAGCTGTTTTTT. Translating gives CASSQGSGTGELFF.